These 29 T cell receptor beta chains originate from one sample sequenced in a study of cytomegalovirus exposure and HLA in healthy donors. With 60 Vbeta and 13 Jbeta primers, the PCR was carried out. Using immunoSEQ multiplex PCR, the repertoire was profiled, and TCRdb retains in-frame clones only, with some absent. This table has about 110,000 clones, over 60% appearing once. The sequencing sample was made of PBMCs. The receptor set was obtained from a woman aged 25-40 years in good health and CMV-seronegative.

The chain uses TRBV10-3 and TRBJ2-5; tentative D call: TRBD1 (5 bases). Deletions cut 6 bases from V and 2 bases from J, with 7 bases between. This CDR3 comprises 12 residues. Germline values: CDR1 ENHRY, CDR2 SYGVKD. CDR3 sequence (DNA): TGTGCCATCAGGGCAGGGCAAGAGACCCAGTACTTC. Its protein is CAIRAGQETQYF.

This chain connects TRBV5-1 to TRBJ2-6; 9 positions match TRBD1. CDR1 is SGHRS and CDR2 is YFSETQ in the germline V gene. V was pared by 3 bases and J by 0 bases, with 10 bases of the junction left unmatched. This CDR3 contains 19 residues. The CDR3 loop reads CASSWGGDRVSSGANVLTF. The CDR3 bases are TGCGCCAGCAGCTGGGGGGGGGACAGGGTATCCTCTGGGGCCAACGTCCTGACTTTC. The entire variable domain, with the rest obtained from reference TRBV5-1 and TRBJ2-6, is as follows: KAGVTQTPRYLIKTRGQQVTLSCSPISGHRSVSWYQQTPGQGLQFLFEYFSETQRNKGNFPGRFSGRQFSNSRSEMNVSTLELGDSALYLCASSWGGDRVSSGANVLTFGAGSRLTVL.

The rearrangement links TRBV28 to TRBJ2-7; TRBD2 matches at 12 bases. The CDR3 extends over 16 amino acids. Germline CDR1 is MDHEN and CDR2 is SYDVKM. The V and J ends lost 6 bases and 3 bases, in that order; junction bases with no gene match: 9. The DNA of the CDR3 is TGTGCCAGCAGACCGGCTAGCGGGGGGGCCCTCTACGAGCAGTACTTC. This codes for CASRPASGGALYEQYF.

Only a few counts were recorded for this clone. J is TRBJ1-2 and V is TRBV9; no reliable D call. Germline values: CDR1 SGDLS, CDR2 YYNGEE. The CDR3 covers 12 residues. Trimming left V 6 bases short and J 5 bases short, with 11 bases between. The CDR3 DNA reads TGTGCCAGCACCGGTCCCTCTTATGGCTACACCTTC. Its translation is CASTGPSYGYTF. The variable domain in full, with the rest retrieved from reference TRBV9 and TRBJ1-2, is DSGVTQTPKHLITATGQRVTLRCSPRSGDLSVYWYQQSLDQGLQFLIQYYNGEERAKGNILERFSAQQFPDLHSELNLSSLELGDSALYFCASTGPSYGYTFGSGTRLTVV.

This chain links TRBV4-3 with TRBJ1-3, with D maybe TRBD1 (5 bases). The germline gives CDR1 LGHNA, CDR2 YSLEER. With 0 bases removed from V and 7 bases from J, the gap between germline ends came to 16 bases. The CDR3 runs 16 residues. The DNA for the CDR3 is TGCGCCAGCAGCCAAGACGCCCACGGGGGAGGGAACACCATATATTTT. Residues: CASSQDAHGGGNTIYF.

V gene TRBV19 combines with J gene TRBJ1-2; TRBD1 is a possible D gene (5 bases). In germline, CDR1 is LNHDA, CDR2 SQIVND (reference sequence). V lost 7 bases, J lost 6 bases, and 15 bases lay in between. This CDR3 spans 13 amino acids. The DNA for the CDR3 is TGTGCCAGTACCTCCTTTGGCAGGGATGGCTACACCTTC. Residues: CASTSFGRDGYTF.

The V and J genes are TRBV5-1 and TRBJ2-1; 9 nucleotides match TRBD1. CDR1 SGHRS and CDR2 YFSETQ come from the germline V gene. V shed 0 bases and J 3 bases; nucleotides not matched to a gene: 4. CDR3 length equals 16 residues. CDR3 in amino acids: CASSLGVTGGYNEQFF. The CDR3 DNA sequence: TGCGCCAGCAGCTTGGGGGTGACAGGGGGCTACAATGAGCAGTTCTTC.

The chain is built from TRBV7-6 and TRBJ2-5; 11 bases agree with TRBD1. From germline, CDR1 is SGHVS and CDR2 FNYEAQ. V was pared by 1 base and J by 5 bases, with 3 bases of the junction left unmatched. The CDR3 consists of 15 residues. The CDR3 region is CASSLGTGGWETQYF. CDR3 nucleotide sequence: TGTGCCAGCAGCTTAGGGACAGGGGGCTGGGAGACCCAGTACTTC.

This chain uses TRBV19 with TRBJ2-1; D possibly corresponds to TRBD1 (5 bases). The CDR3 runs to 12 residues. Germline-derived CDR1 and CDR2 are LNHDA and SQIVND (reference sequence). V lost 1 base and J 10 bases, leaving 8 bases between the germline ends. CDR3 sequence reads: CASSIGGGEQFF. The CDR3 coding sequence is TGTGCCAGTAGTATAGGGGGCGGAGAGCAGTTCTTC.

The chain has TRBV25-1 and TRBJ2-7; no clear D. The CDR3 is made up of 15 amino acids. V dropped 3 bases and J dropped 0 bases, with 12 bases sitting between them. The germline CDR1 and CDR2 sequences are MGHDK and SYGVNS. The CDR3 sequence is CASSDSDFSSYEQYF. For the CDR3, the DNA is TGTGCCAGCAGTGACAGCGACTTTAGCTCCTACGAGCAGTACTTC.

J is TRBJ1-4 and V is TRBV28; 7 nucleotides match TRBD1. Germline assignment: CDR1 MDHEN and CDR2 SYDVKM. This CDR3 contains 16 residues. With V trimmed by 3 bases and J by 8 bases, 12 bases remained unmatched. CDR3 protein: CASSFQGEGGWEKLFF. CDR3 nucleotides: TGTGCCAGCAGTTTCCAGGGGGAAGGAGGATGGGAAAAACTGTTTTTT.

The rearrangement links TRBV28 to TRBJ1-2; 7 nucleotides align to TRBD1. This CDR3 is built from 15 residues. CDR1 is MDHEN and CDR2 is SYDVKM in the germline V gene. With V trimmed by 4 bases and J by 4 bases, 9 bases remained unmatched. In DNA, the CDR3 is TGTGCCAGCAGTTCCTCCGGGACAGCTCTCTATGGCTACACCTTC. Translation gives CASSSSGTALYGYTF.

The rearrangement uses TRBV7-2 and TRBJ2-1, with 8 nucleotides matching TRBD2. Germline loops: CDR1 SGHTA, CDR2 FQGNSA. V dropped 7 bases and J dropped 4; count of bases not matched to a gene: 9. CDR3 size: 15 residues. The CDR3 coding sequence is TGTGCCAGCACCGGGGGGGGCGCGAAGTACAATGAGCAGTTCTTC. It translates to CASTGGGAKYNEQFF.

This sequence joins TRBV10-2 and TRBJ1-2; no clear D. The CDR3 is 11 amino acids. Trimming took off 4 bases at V and 4 bases at J, with 4 bases between the two ends. Germline V CDR1 and CDR2: WSHSY, SAAADI. For the CDR3, the DNA is TGCGCCAGCAGTGCGGTCTATGGCTACACCTTC. As protein: CASSAVYGYTF.

This clone was counted a few times. A junction end diverges from the germline sequence, so it may reflect a read error. This sequence joins TRBV7-2 and TRBJ1-5; perhaps TRBD1 as D (6 bases). Looked up from germline, CDR1 is SGHTA and CDR2 is FQGNSA. The CDR3 extends over 15 amino acids. CDR3 nucleotides: TGTGCCAGCACCTTAGGAGGGGGTCCCAATCAGCCCCAGCATTTT. This codes for CASTLGGGPNQPQHF.

This chain links TRBV27 with TRBJ2-1; 7 bases map to TRBD2. The CDR3 has 13 residues. Unmatched junction bases numbered 6, after V lost 8 bases and J lost 5 bases. Germline-derived CDR1 and CDR2 are MNHEY and SMNVEV (reference sequence). CDR3 loop: CASLGLGDNEQFF. The DNA for the CDR3 is TGTGCCAGCCTAGGACTAGGAGACAATGAGCAGTTCTTC.

V and J are TRBV7-9 and TRBJ1-4; TRBD1 agrees at 7 bases. The J segment lost 12 bases and the V segment lost 1 base, leaving 11 bases of the junction unmatched. Germline CDR1 is SEHNR and CDR2 is FQNEAQ (reference sequence). The CDR3 loop spans 15 amino acids. The CDR3 here is CASSLVAGRGQELFF. DNA for the CDR3: TGTGCCAGCAGCTTAGTAGCGGGGAGGGGGCAAGAACTGTTTTTT.

The chain links TRBV7-9 to TRBJ2-7; D gene ambiguous. In germline, CDR1 is SEHNR, CDR2 FQNEAQ (reference sequence). The CDR3 totals 12 residues. Trimming stripped 7 bases from V and 6 bases from J, with 13 bases between. The chain's CDR3 is CASTNPRSEQYF. Written as DNA, the CDR3 is TGTGCCAGCACGAACCCTAGGTCCGAGCAGTACTTC.

This clone is a singleton in its sample. This chain connects TRBV27 to TRBJ2-1; no definite D call. The CDR3 is 14 amino acids. Germline V CDR1 and CDR2: MNHEY, SMNVEV (reference sequence). V dropped 2 bases and J dropped 4 bases, with 9 bases sitting between them. The CDR3 loop is CASSLAARYNEQFF. Written as DNA, the CDR3 is TGTGCCAGCAGTTTAGCGGCACGATACAATGAGCAGTTCTTC.

V is TRBV7-2 and J is TRBJ1-2; the match to TRBD1 covers 8 bases. CDR1 and CDR2 from the germline V gene are SGHTA and FQGNSA. The CDR3 is 14 amino acids. After removal of 5 bases from V and 5 bases from J, the junction contained 7 bases not matched to a gene. CDR3 nucleotides: TGTGCCAGCAGCCCAGGGACAGGATTTTATGGCTACACCTTC. The encoded protein is CASSPGTGFYGYTF.

This clone has only a few counts. CDR3 region: CASSQESRGRGGLDTQYF. In DNA, the CDR3 is TGCGCCAGCAGCCAAGAAAGTCGGGGGCGGGGGGGACTAGATACGCAGTATTTT. The chain carries TRBV4-3 and TRBJ2-3, with TRBD2 identical over 9 bases. With 0 bases clipped from V and 5 bases from J, the junction kept 12 bases outside the gene matches. The CDR3 extends over 18 amino acids. Germline-derived CDR1 and CDR2 are LGHNA and YSLEER.

The rearrangement uses TRBV6-6 and TRBJ2-7; unclear D gene. The germline V gene has CDR1 MNHNY and CDR2 SVGAGI (reference sequence). The CDR3 has 15 residues. The germline V and J ends were trimmed by 6 bases and 3 bases, with 18 bases remaining between them. The CDR3 DNA sequence: TGTGCCAGCAGCCCCCCCGGCAGTGCGGACTACGAGCAGTACTTC. It specifies CASSPPGSADYEQYF.

The gene calls are TRBV6-1 and TRBJ1-2, with 8 bases aligning to TRBD1. V dropped 2 bases and J dropped 7; count of bases not matched to a gene: 9. The CDR3 has 15 residues. Germline V gives CDR1 MNHNS, CDR2 SASEGT. CDR3 DNA: TGTGCCAGCAGTGAAAGTTGGACAGGGCCGGGTGGCTACACCTTC. Its translation is CASSESWTGPGGYTF.

This chain connects TRBV5-4 to TRBJ2-3; tentatively, D is TRBD1 (5 bases). V was trimmed by 1 base and J by 5 bases, leaving 8 bases between them. Germline V gene lookup returns CDR1 SGHNT and CDR2 YYREEE (reference sequence). The length of the CDR3 is 13 residues. CDR3 loop: CASSLKGIDTQYF. CDR3 nucleotides: TGTGCCAGCAGCTTGAAGGGGATAGATACGCAGTATTTT.

The V and J genes are TRBV7-2 and TRBJ2-3, with 8 bases that match TRBD1. There are 13 residues in the CDR3. The V and J ends lost 5 bases and 4 bases, in that order; junction bases with no gene match: 2. Germline V gene data show CDR1 as SGHTA and CDR2 as FQGNSA. CDR3 region: CASSAGGSDTQYF. CDR3 bases: TGTGCCAGCAGCGCAGGGGGCTCAGATACGCAGTATTTT.

This clone has more than one count but fewer than ten. V and J are TRBV28 and TRBJ1-1; a possible D gene is TRBD1 (5 bases). Between the trimmed V and J ends, which lost 8 bases and 3 bases, there was a span of 16 bases. This CDR3 spans 14 amino acids. Per the germline V gene, CDR1 is MDHEN and CDR2 is SYDVKM. The CDR3 region has the DNA TGTGCCAGCGCTCTGGCGGGGGGGGACACTGAAGCTTTCTTT. Its protein product is CASALAGGDTEAFF.

This chain links TRBV9 with TRBJ1-5; maybe TRBD1 (6 bases). V was shortened by 3 bases and J by 2 bases, with 12 bases between the two germline ends. The germline gives CDR1 SGDLS, CDR2 YYNGEE. CDR3 length: 15 residues. In DNA form, the CDR3 reads TGTGCCAGCAGCGAACAGGGCGAGGGCAATCAGCCCCAGCATTTT. It yields the protein CASSEQGEGNQPQHF.

This clone was recorded a few times. This chain connects TRBV14 to TRBJ2-7, with a weak D call TRBD2 (6 bases). CDR1 and CDR2 from the germline V gene are SGHDN and FVKESK. Deletions cut 4 bases from V and 0 bases from J, with 13 bases between. The CDR3 consists of 15 residues. In nucleotides, the CDR3 is TGTGCCAGCAGCCGGAGGGACGGTGGCTCCTACGAGCAGTACTTC. This translates into CASSRRDGGSYEQYF.

The chain combines TRBV30 with TRBJ2-3, with 9 bases that match TRBD2. The length of the CDR3 is 15 residues. Germline-derived CDR1 and CDR2 are GTSNPN and SVGIG (reference sequence). Trimming removed 1 base from V and 4 bases from J; junction bases left unmatched: 6. CDR3 in DNA: TGTGCCTGGAGTGCGGGACTAGCAAGGTCAGATACGCAGTATTTT. Translating gives CAWSAGLARSDTQYF. Supplemented by reference TRBV30 and TRBJ2-3, the full variable domain reads SQTIHQWPATLVQPVGSPLSLECTVEGTSNPNLYWYRQAAGRGLQLLFYSVGIGQISSEVPQNLSASRPQDRQFILSSKKLLLSDSGFYLCAWSAGLARSDTQYFGPGTRLTVL.